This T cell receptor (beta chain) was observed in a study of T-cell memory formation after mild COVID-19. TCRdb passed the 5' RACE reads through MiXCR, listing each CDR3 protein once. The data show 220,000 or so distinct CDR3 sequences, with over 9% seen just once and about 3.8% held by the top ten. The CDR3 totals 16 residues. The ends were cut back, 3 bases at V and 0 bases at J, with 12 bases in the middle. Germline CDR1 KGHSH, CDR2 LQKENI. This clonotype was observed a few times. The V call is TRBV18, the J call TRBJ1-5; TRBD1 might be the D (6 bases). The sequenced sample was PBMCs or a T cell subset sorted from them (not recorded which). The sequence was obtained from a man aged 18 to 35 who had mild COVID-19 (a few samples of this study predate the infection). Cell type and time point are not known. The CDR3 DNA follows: TGTGCCAGCTCACCCGGACAGCTTTATAGCAATCAGCCCCAGCATTTT. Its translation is CASSPGQLYSNQPQHF.